This entry describes one T cell receptor beta chain. Its target is not known. The entry originates in a study of shared clonotypes between healthy human individuals. Some clones are missing from TCRdb's copy, which holds only in-frame ones; the method was immunoSEQ multiplex PCR. The sample has roughly 320,000 clones; more than 75% are singletons. Study-wide results and limits: Few donors restricted represented genetic and exposure-history diversity.

Germline V CDR1 and CDR2: SEHNR, FQNEAQ (reference sequence). After removal of 6 bases from V and 7 bases from J, the junction contained 9 bases not matched to a gene. The CDR3 has 15 amino acids. V and J are TRBV7-9 and TRBJ2-1, with 10 bases that match TRBD1. The sequenced material came from memory CD8+ T cells sorted from blood. Sample subset: CD45RO+ cells pooled with CCR7-negative TemRA cells. The sequence came from a man in his late teens or twenties in good health. CDR3 nucleotides: TGTGCCAGCAGGACCGGGACAGGGGTCGAGAATGAGCAGTTCTTC. Encoded protein: CASRTGTGVENEQFF. Combining the CDR3 with reference TRBV7-9 and TRBJ2-1 gives the whole variable domain DTGVSQNPRHKITKRGQNVTFRCDPISEHNRLYWYRQTLGQGPEFLTYFQNEAQLEKSRLLSDRFSAERPKGSFSTLEIQRTEQGDSAMYLCASRTGTGVENEQFFGPGTRLTVL.